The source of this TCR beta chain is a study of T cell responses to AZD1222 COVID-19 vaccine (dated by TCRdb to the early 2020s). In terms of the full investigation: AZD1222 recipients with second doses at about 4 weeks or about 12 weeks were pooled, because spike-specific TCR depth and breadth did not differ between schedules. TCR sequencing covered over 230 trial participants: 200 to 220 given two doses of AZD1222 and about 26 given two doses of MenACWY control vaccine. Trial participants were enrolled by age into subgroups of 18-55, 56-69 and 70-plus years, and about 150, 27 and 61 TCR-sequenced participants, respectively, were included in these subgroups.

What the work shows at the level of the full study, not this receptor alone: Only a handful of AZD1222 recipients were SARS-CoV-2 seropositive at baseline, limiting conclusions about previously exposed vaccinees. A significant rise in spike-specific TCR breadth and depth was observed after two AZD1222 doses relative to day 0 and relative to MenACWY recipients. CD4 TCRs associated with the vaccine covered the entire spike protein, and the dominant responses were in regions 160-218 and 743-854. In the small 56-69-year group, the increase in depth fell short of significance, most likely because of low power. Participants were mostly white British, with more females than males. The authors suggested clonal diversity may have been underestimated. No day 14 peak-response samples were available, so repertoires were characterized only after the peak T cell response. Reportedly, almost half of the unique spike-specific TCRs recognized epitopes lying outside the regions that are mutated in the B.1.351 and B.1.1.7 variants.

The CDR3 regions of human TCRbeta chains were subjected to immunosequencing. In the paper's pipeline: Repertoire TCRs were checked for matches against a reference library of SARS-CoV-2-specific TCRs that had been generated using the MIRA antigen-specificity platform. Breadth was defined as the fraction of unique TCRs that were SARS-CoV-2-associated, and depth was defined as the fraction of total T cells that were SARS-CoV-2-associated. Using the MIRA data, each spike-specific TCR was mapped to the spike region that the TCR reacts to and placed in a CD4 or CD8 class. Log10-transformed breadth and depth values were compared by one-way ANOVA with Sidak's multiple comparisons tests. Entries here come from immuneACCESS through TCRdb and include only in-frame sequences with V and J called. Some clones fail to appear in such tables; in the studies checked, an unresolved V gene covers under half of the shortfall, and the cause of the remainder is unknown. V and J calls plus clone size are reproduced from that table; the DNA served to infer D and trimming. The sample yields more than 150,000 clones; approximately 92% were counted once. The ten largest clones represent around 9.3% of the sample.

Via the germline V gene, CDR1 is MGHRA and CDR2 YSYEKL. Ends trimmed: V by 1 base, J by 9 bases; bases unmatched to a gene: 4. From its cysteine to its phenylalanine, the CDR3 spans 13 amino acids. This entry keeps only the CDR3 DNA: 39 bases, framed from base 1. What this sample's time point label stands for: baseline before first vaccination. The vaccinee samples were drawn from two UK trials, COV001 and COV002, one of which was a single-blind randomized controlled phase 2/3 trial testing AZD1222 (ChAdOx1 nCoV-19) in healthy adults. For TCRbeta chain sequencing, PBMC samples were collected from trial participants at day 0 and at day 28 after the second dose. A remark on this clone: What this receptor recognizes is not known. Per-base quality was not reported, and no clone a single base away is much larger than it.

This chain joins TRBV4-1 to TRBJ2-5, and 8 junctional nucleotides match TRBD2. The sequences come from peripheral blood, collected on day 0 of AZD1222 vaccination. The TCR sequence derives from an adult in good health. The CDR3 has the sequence CASSQGTGGPQYF. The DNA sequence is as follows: TGCGCCAGCAGCCAAGGGACGGGAGGGCCCCAGTACTTC.